This TCR beta chain derives from a study of regulatory T cells in long-lasting Graves disease. iRepertoire HTBI primers and Arm-PCR of CDR3 regions built TCR beta libraries. TCRdb analysed the multiplex PCR reads with MiXCR anew, one entry per CDR3 protein. The data hold about 440,000 distinct CDR3 sequences, with over 15% observed a single time. This clonotype has ten or more counts. As for time point: newly diagnosed GD, antithyroid drugs for less than 3 months. TCR sequences were obtained from RNA taken from PBMCs. V lost 4 bases and J 0 bases, leaving 16 bases between the germline ends. The CDR3 consists of 17 residues. Looked up from germline, CDR1 is MNHEY and CDR2 is SMNVEV (reference sequence). The data also belong to a second study, concerning T cells in Graves' hyperthyroidism and ophthalmopathy.

The specimen was peripheral blood mononuclear cells (PBMCs), collected at new diagnosis, from a patient treated with antithyroid drugs. This receptor was obtained from a woman aged 25 to 39 with Graves disease. This sequence joins TRBV27 and TRBJ2-1; D gene ambiguous. CDR3: CASSYVREQSSYNEQFF. In DNA, the CDR3 is TGTGCCAGCAGTTATGTTAGGGAACAGAGCTCCTACAATGAGCAGTTCTTC.